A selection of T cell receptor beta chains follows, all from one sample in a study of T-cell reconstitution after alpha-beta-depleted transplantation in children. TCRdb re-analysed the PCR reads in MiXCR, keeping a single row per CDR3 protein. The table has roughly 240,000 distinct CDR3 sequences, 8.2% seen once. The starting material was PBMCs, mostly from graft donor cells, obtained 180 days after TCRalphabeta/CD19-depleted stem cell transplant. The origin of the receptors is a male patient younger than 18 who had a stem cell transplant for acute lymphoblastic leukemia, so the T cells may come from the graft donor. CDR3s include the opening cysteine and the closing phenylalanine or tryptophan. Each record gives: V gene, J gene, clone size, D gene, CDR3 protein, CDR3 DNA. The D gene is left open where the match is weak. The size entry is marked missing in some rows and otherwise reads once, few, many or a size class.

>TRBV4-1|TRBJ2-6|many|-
CASSQDPVSGANVLTF
TGCGCCAGCAGCCAAGATCCAGTCTCTGGGGCCAACGTCCTGACTTTC
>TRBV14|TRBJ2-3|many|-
CASSHPSAGPPDTQYF
TGTGCCAGCAGCCATCCCTCGGCCGGCCCTCCAGATACGCAGTATTTT
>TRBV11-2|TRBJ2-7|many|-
CASDFRPHREQYF
TGTGCCAGCGACTTTCGCCCTCATCGCGAGCAGTACTTC
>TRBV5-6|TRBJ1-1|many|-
CASSLGGPTEAFF
TGTGCCAGCAGCTTGGGAGGGCCCACTGAAGCTTTCTTT
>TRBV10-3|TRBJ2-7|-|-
CAISEPRGLTYEQYF
TGTGCCATCAGTGAGCCCCGGGGTCTAACCTACGAGCAGTACTTC
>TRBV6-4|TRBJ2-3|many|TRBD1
CASKEQGGTDTQYF
TGTGCCAGCAAGGAACAGGGGGGCACAGATACGCAGTATTTT
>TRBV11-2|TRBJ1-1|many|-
CASSLRTSDTEAFF
TGTGCCAGCAGCTTAAGGACATCCGACACTGAAGCTTTCTTT
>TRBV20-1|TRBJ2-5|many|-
CSASVDSTETQYF
TGCAGTGCTAGTGTAGACAGTACTGAGACCCAGTACTTC
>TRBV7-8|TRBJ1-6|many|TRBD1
CASSVQGTDSPLHF
TGTGCCAGCAGCGTACAGGGGACCGATTCACCCCTCCACTTT
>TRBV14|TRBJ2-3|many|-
CASSHIFADTQYF
TGTGCCAGCAGCCACATCTTTGCAGATACGCAGTATTTT
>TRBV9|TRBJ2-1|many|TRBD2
CASSVAPGLAGYNEQFF
TGTGCCAGCAGCGTAGCTCCAGGACTAGCGGGATACAATGAGCAGTTCTTC
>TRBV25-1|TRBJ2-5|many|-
CASSEFGETQYF
TGTGCCAGCAGTGAATTTGGAGAGACCCAGTACTTC
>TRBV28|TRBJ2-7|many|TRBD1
CASSLSGGRYEQYF
TGTGCCAGCAGTTTATCAGGGGGCAGGTACGAGCAGTACTTC
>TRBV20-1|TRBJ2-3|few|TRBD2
CSARELAGGRDTQYF
TGCAGTGCTAGGGAGCTAGCGGGGGGACGGGATACGCAGTATTTT
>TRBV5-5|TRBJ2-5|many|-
CASGPPTGQETQYF
TGTGCCAGCGGCCCGCCCACAGGTCAAGAGACCCAGTACTTC
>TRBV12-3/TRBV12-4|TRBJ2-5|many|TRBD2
CASGTSGRPQYF
TGTGCCAGCGGGACTAGCGGGAGGCCCCAGTACTTC
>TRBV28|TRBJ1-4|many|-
CASSRRGLGNEKLFF
TGTGCCAGCAGTCGCAGGGGTTTAGGGAATGAAAAACTGTTTTTT
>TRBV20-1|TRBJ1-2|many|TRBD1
CSAPGQNYGYTF
TGCAGTGCCCCGGGACAGAACTATGGCTACACCTTC
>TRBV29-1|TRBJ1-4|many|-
CSVVGRGLGKEKLFF
TGCAGCGTTGTTGGCAGGGGTTTAGGAAAGGAAAAACTGTTTTTT
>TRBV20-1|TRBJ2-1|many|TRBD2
CSARTSGGHYNEQFF
TGCAGTGCTAGAACTAGCGGGGGGCATTACAATGAGCAGTTCTTC
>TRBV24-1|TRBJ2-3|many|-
CATSAAGTQYF
TGTGCCACCAGTGCTGCAGGTACGCAGTATTTT
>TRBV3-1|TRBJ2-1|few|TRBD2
CASSQEEREGQFF
TGTGCCAGCAGCCAAGAGGAGCGGGAGGGGCAGTTCTTC
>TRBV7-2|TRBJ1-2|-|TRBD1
CASSSRSGQGNYGYTF
TGTGCCAGCAGTTCACGAAGCGGACAGGGGAACTATGGCTACACCTTC